This TCR beta chain was documented in a study of T-cell memory formation after mild COVID-19. Constant-segment primers were used for 5'RACE, and the resulting TCR alpha and TCR beta cDNA libraries carried sample barcodes and UMIs. TCRdb re-analysed the 5' RACE reads in MiXCR, keeping a single row per CDR3 protein. The data contain hundreds of thousands of distinct CDR3 sequences, about 20% of them singletons. On this clonotype: Its antigen remains unidentified.

Findings and limits, study-wide: SARS-CoV-2 specificity was not confirmed for second-wave clones peaking on day 37.

The sample was PBMCs or a T cell subset sorted from them (not recorded which). This sequence originates from an adult woman who had mild COVID-19 (a few samples of this study predate the infection). Cell type and time point are not known.

The CDR3 nucleotides are TGCGCCAGCAGCCAAGGTTGGGGACAGGGGGATGAAAAACTGTTTTTT. This gives the protein CASSQGWGQGDEKLFF. This chain joins TRBV4-3 and TRBJ1-4, with 11 nucleotides matching TRBD1. Germline trimming cut 1 base from V and 6 bases from J; bases unmatched to any gene: 4. The germline gives CDR1 LGHNA, CDR2 YSLEER. The length of the CDR3 is 16 residues.